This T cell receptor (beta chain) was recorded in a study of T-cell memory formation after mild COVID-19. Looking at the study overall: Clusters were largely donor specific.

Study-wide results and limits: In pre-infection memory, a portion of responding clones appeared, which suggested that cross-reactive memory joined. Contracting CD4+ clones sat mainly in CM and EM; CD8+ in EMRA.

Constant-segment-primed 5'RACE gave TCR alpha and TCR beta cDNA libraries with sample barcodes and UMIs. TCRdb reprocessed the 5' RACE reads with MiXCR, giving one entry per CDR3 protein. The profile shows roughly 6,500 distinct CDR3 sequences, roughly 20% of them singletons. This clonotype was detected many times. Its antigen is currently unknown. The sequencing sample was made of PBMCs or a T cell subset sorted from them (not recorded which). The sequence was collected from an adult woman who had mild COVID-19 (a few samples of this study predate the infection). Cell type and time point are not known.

The CDR3 loop is CASAGASYEQYF. The CDR3, as DNA: TGTGCCTCAGCAGGGGCCTCCTACGAGCAGTACTTC. The chain carries TRBV6-2 or TRBV6-3 and TRBJ2-7; possible D gene TRBD1, 6 bases. The V end lost 11 bases, the J end lost 0 bases, and 11 bases lay between the germline ends. Per the germline V gene, CDR1 is MNHEY and CDR2 is SVGEGT. This CDR3 is 12 amino acids long.